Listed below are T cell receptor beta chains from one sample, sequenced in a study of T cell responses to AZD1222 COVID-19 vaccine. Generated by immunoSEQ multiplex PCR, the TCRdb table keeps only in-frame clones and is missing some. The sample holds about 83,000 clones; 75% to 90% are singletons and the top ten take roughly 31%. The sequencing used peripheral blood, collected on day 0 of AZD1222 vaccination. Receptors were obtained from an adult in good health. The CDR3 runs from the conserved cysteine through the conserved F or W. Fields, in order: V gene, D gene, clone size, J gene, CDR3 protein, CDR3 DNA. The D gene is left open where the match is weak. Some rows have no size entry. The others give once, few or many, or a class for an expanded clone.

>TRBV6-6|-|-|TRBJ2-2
CASLGTEGAGELFF
TGTGCCAGCCTTGGGACCGAGGGGGCCGGGGAGCTGTTTTTT
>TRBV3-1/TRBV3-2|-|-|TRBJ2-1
CASSQALGVYNEQFF
TGTGCCAGCAGCCAAGCCCTCGGGGTTTACAATGAGCAGTTCTTC
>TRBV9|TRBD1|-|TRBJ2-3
CASSQGDRDTDTQYF
TGTGCCAGCAGCCAGGGGGACAGAGACACAGATACGCAGTATTTT
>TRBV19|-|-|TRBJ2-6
CASNPTFGTPGSGANVLTF
TGTGCCAGTAACCCCACCTTCGGGACGCCGGGCTCTGGGGCCAACGTCCTGACTTTC
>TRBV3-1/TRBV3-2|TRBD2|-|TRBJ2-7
CASSQDGSSGTYEQYF
TGTGCCAGCAGCCAAGATGGGTCTAGCGGGACCTACGAGCAGTACTTC
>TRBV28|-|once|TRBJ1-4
CASSFGNEKLFF
TGTGCCAGCAGTTTTGGAAACGAAAAACTGTTTTTT
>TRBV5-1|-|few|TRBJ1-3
CASSGGSSGNTIYF
TGCGCCAGCAGCGGAGGGAGCTCTGGAAACACCATATATTTT
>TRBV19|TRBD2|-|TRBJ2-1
CASSISVASGSFNNEQFF
TGTGCCAGTAGTATTTCCGTGGCTAGCGGGAGCTTCAACAATGAGCAGTTCTTC
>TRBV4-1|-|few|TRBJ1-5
CASSQGRGEGSNQPQHF
TGCGCCAGCAGCCAAGGGAGGGGGGAAGGTAGCAATCAGCCCCAGCATTTT
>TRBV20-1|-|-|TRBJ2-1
CSPQSDEQFF
TGCAGCCCCCAATCAGATGAGCAGTTCTTC
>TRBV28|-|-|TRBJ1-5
CASRTGYNQPQHF
TGTGCCAGCAGGACAGGTTACAATCAGCCCCAGCATTTT
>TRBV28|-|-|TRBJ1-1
CASSLFLHYNGGATTEAFF
TGTGCCAGCAGTTTATTTCTCCACTACAACGGGGGCGCGACCACTGAAGCTTTCTTT
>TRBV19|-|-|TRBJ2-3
CASSIPSASTDTQYF
TGTGCCAGTAGTATTCCCTCGGCTAGCACAGATACGCAGTATTTT
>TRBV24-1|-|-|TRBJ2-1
CATRIRSSYNEQFF
TGTGCCACCCGCATAAGGAGCTCCTACAATGAGCAGTTCTTC
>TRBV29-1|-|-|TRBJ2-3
CSVISTNTQYF
TGCAGCGTGATCTCCACGAATACGCAGTATTTT
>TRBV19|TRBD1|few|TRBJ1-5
CASRGTGVSNQPQHF
TGTGCCAGTAGGGGGACAGGGGTTAGCAATCAGCCCCAGCATTTT
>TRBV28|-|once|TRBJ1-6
CASSSGTVNSPLHF
TGTGCCAGCAGTTCTGGGACGGTAAATTCACCCCTCCACTTT
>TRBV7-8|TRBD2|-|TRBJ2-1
CASSLLAGGGGEQFF
TGTGCCAGCAGCTTACTAGCGGGAGGGGGGGGTGAGCAGTTCTTC
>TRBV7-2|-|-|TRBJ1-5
CASSRQPSNQPQHF
TGTGCCAGCAGCAGACAACCAAGCAATCAGCCCCAGCATTTT
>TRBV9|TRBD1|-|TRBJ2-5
CASSVEGAGLQETQYF
TGTGCCAGCAGCGTAGAGGGGGCCGGCCTCCAAGAGACCCAGTACTTC
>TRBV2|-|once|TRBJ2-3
CASSEGVQSGLGDTQYF
TGTGCCAGCAGTGAAGGAGTTCAAAGTGGGCTCGGAGATACGCAGTATTTT
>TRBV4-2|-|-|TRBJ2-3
CASSNQADTQYF
TGTGCCAGCAGCAATCAAGCAGATACGCAGTATTTT
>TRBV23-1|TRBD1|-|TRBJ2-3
CASSLDRGWEDTQYF
TGCGCCAGCAGTCTCGACAGGGGTTGGGAGGATACGCAGTATTTT
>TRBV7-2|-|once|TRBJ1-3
CASSSSGGSGNTIYF
TGTGCCAGCAGCTCTTCCGGGGGGTCTGGAAACACCATATATTTT
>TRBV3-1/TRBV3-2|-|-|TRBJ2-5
CASSPWVGGTQETQYF
TGTGCCAGCAGCCCGTGGGTAGGGGGGACTCAAGAGACCCAGTACTTC
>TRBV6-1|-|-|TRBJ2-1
CASSELFPGGEQFF
TGTGCCAGCAGTGAACTGTTCCCCGGCGGTGAGCAGTTCTTC
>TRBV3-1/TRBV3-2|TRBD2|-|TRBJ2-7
CASSQEWGRVHEQYF
TGTGCCAGCAGCCAAGAGTGGGGGAGGGTGCACGAGCAGTACTTC
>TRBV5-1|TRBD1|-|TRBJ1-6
CASSSGQGDSPLHF
TGCGCCAGCAGCTCGGGACAGGGCGATTCACCCCTCCACTTT
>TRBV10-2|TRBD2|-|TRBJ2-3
CASSASGTSGRGTDTQYF
TGCGCCAGCAGCGCCTCCGGGACTAGCGGGAGAGGTACAGATACGCAGTATTTT
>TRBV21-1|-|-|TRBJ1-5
CASSKQAGMNQPQHF
TGTGCCAGCAGCAAACAGGCAGGGATGAATCAGCCCCAGCATTTT
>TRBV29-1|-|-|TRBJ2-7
CSVEERAEQYF
TGCAGCGTTGAAGAGAGGGCCGAGCAGTACTTC